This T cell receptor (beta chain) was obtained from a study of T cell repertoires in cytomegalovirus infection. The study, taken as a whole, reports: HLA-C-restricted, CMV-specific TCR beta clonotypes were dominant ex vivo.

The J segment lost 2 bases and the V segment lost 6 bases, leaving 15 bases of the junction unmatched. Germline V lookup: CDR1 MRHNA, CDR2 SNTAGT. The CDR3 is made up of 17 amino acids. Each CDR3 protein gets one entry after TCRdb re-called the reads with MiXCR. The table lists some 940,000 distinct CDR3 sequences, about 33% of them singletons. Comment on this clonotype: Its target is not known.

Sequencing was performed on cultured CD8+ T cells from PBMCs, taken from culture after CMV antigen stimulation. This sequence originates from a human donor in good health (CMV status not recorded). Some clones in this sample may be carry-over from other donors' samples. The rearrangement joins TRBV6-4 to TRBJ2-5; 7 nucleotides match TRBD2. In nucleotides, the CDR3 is TGTGCCAGCAGGGGGGATCTTAGAAAGCGGGGACAAGAGACCCAGTACTTC. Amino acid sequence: CASRGDLRKRGQETQYF.